These 5 T cell receptor beta chains share one sample of origin, sequenced in a study of human T cells and chemical hapten exposure. Time point specified: pre-sensitization, week 0. Stated treatment: therapeutic diphenylcyclopropenone sensitization with weekly scalp DPC. TCRdb used MiXCR to reprocess the RACE reads, holding one entry per CDR3 protein. The table records about 180,000 distinct CDR3 sequences, 25% to 30% of them present only once. Sequencing was performed on whole blood, taken in connection with sensitization to the hapten diphenylcyclopropenone (DPC). These TCRs come from a woman aged 25 to 45 with alopecia areata. Some clones in this sample may be carry-over from other donors' samples.

V usage is TRBV20-1 and J usage is TRBJ1-2; D possibly corresponds to TRBD1 (6 bases). V was cut by 0 bases and J by 7 bases, with 18 bases left in between. This CDR3 has 15 residues. CDR1 is DFQATT, CDR2 SNEGSKA, per germline (reference sequence). The DNA for the CDR3 is TGCAGTGCTAGAGATTACAGGGATACTACGACTGGCTACACCTTC. It translates to CSARDYRDTTTGYTF.

This clonotype was seen more than once but under ten times. This chain links TRBV7-2 with TRBJ2-3; TRBD2 matches 13 bases. The germline CDR1 and CDR2 sequences are SGHTA and FQGNSA. This CDR3 has 15 residues. V was clipped by 8 bases and J by 2 bases; unmatched bases: 4. The CDR3 sequence: CASSGLAGFTDTQYF. CDR3 in DNA: TGTGCCAGCTCGGGACTAGCGGGGTTCACAGATACGCAGTATTTT.

This clonotype was observed a few times. J is TRBJ1-3 and V is TRBV9; D call uncertain. In germline, CDR1 is SGDLS, CDR2 YYNGEE. The CDR3 is made up of 16 amino acids. Trimming took 2 bases from V and 2 from J, leaving 14 bases between them. CDR3 loop: CASSVEPTNTGNTIYF. The CDR3 DNA is TGTGCCAGCAGCGTCGAGCCCACAAATACTGGAAACACCATATATTTT.

This clonotype was detected only a few times. CDR3 region: CASSSRDGLYGYTF. The CDR3 coding sequence is TGCGCCAGCAGCTCCCGGGACGGCCTCTATGGCTACACCTTC. The rearrangement links TRBV5-1 to TRBJ1-2, with D tentatively TRBD1 (5 bases). V shed 3 bases and J shed 4 bases, with 13 bases lying between them. CDR3 size: 14 residues. Germline values: CDR1 SGHRS, CDR2 YFSETQ.

This clonotype was recorded a few times. The gene calls are TRBV5-4 and TRBJ2-7, with D possibly TRBD2 on 7 matching bases. Germline V gene lookup returns CDR1 SGHNT and CDR2 YYREEE (reference sequence). Trimming took 2 bases from V and 3 from J, leaving 18 bases between them. There are 16 residues in the CDR3. This chain's CDR3 is CASSFYRGARLYEQYF. CDR3 nucleotide sequence: TGTGCCAGCAGCTTCTACCGGGGGGCTAGACTCTACGAGCAGTACTTC. The full variable domain, rest sourced from reference TRBV5-4 and TRBJ2-7, is ETGVTQSPTHLIKTRGQQVTLRCSSQSGHNTVSWYQQALGQGPQFIFQYYREEENGRGNFPPRFSGLQFPNYSSELNVNALELDDSALYLCASSFYRGARLYEQYFGPGTRLTVT.